The 19 T cell receptor beta chains below all came from one sample that was sequenced in a study of T cell responses to AZD1222 COVID-19 vaccine (dated by TCRdb to the early 2020s). Libraries were built with the immunoSEQ multiplex PCR assay. As stored in TCRdb, this immuneACCESS dataset retains in-frame rearrangements with V and J assigned. A fraction of the clones does not appear; measured against another copy, unresolved V genes explain less than half of the discrepancy, and the remainder lacks a known reason. The sample yields fewer than 150,000 clones; roughly 90% were counted once. Of the sample, 11% to 15% falls within the top ten clones. Reading the label with the study, this specimen's time point is: baseline before first vaccination. The sequenced sample was peripheral blood, obtained on day 0 of AZD1222 vaccination. The source of these receptors is an adult in good health.

The rearrangement uses TRBV5-8 and TRBJ1-5, with a tentative D call TRBD1 (6 bases). CDR1 and CDR2 from the germline V gene are SGHTS and YDEGEE. The germline V and J ends were trimmed by 3 bases and 7 bases, with 11 bases remaining between them. This CDR3 comprises 13 residues. CDR3 amino acids: CASSSGGDQPQHF. CDR3 coding DNA: TGTGCCAGCAGCTCCGGGGGCGACCAGCCCCAGCATTTT.

The chain recombines TRBV3-1 (or the pseudogene TRBV3-2) with TRBJ1-1; 8 bases fit TRBD1. This CDR3 spans 12 amino acids. V shed 4 bases and J 9 bases; nucleotides not matched to a gene: 4. CDR1 is LGHDT and CDR2 is YNNKEL in the germline V gene (reference sequence). CDR3 sequence (DNA): TGTGCCAGCAGCCCCGGGACAGGTAAAGCTTTCTTT. This gives the protein CASSPGTGKAFF.

This clone occurred once. Germline is not matched at one junction end, which may reflect a read error. This rearrangement joins TRBV5-5 to TRBJ1-3, with D hard to call. The CDR3 covers 14 residues. Germline values: CDR1 SGHKS, CDR2 YYEKEE (reference sequence). CDR3 DNA: TGTGCCAGCAGCTTTATAGGGTCTGGAAGCACCATATATTTT. Protein product: CASSFIGSGSTIYF.

The chain links TRBV4-1 to TRBJ2-1; TRBD2 matches 8 bases. CDR1 is MGHRA, CDR2 YSYEKL, per germline. Trimming cost V 4 bases and J 6 bases; bases outside gene matches: 14. The CDR3 is made up of 17 amino acids. CDR3 in DNA: TGCGCCAGCAGCCCCCTAGGTGCCGGACTAGCCTCCAATGAGCAGTTCTTC. Translated: CASSPLGAGLASNEQFF.

The chain joins TRBV18 to TRBJ2-2; D is ambiguous. The CDR3 totals 16 residues. CDR1 and CDR2 (germline): KGHSH, LQKENI. V lost 1 base and J lost 6, with 15 bases in between. The CDR3 coding sequence is TGTGCCAGCTCACCACTCGTCCCATCCTGGTCCGGGGAGCTGTTTTTT. Translating it yields CASSPLVPSWSGELFF.

The V gene is TRBV24-1, the J gene TRBJ1-2; D uncertain. V dropped 0 bases and J dropped 7 bases, with 11 bases sitting between them. The CDR3 is made up of 14 amino acids. The germline V gene has CDR1 KGHDR and CDR2 SFDVKD. The CDR3 bases are TGTGCCACCAGTGATTTGAGCAAGGGCGCTGGCTACACCTTC. It specifies CATSDLSKGAGYTF.

The J gene is TRBJ2-3, the V gene TRBV4-3; no firm D call. This CDR3 spans 14 amino acids. Trimming cost V 1 base and J 2 bases, with 7 bases left between them. Germline-derived CDR1 and CDR2 are LGHNA and YSLEER. The CDR3 spells CASSQVDVTDTQYF. The DNA of the CDR3 is TGCGCCAGCAGCCAAGTGGACGTCACAGATACGCAGTATTTT.

The chain joins TRBV6-5 to TRBJ1-2, with 7 bases aligning to TRBD1. CDR3 length: 12 residues. Germline V gene sequence: CDR1 MNHEY, CDR2 SVGAGI. Unmatched junction bases numbered 6, after V lost 6 bases and J lost 8 bases. The CDR3 region has the DNA TGTGCCAGCAGCCTACAGGGGATGGGCTACACCTTC. This encodes CASSLQGMGYTF.

This clone was detected once. The chain combines TRBV5-1 with TRBJ2-2; a possible D gene is TRBD1 (6 bases). The CDR3 sequence is 16 residues long. The V gene lost 0 bases and the J gene lost 7 bases, with 16 bases spanning the gap. CDR1 is SGHRS, CDR2 YFSETQ, per germline. The CDR3 sequence: CASSLASGVIGGELFF. The CDR3 nucleotides are TGCGCCAGCAGCTTGGCGTCAGGGGTAATCGGCGGGGAGCTGTTTTTT.

V gene TRBV27 combines with J gene TRBJ1-1; possible D gene TRBD1, 5 bases. V was trimmed by 2 bases and J by 7 bases, leaving 8 bases between them. In germline, CDR1 is MNHEY, CDR2 SMNVEV (reference sequence). This CDR3 spans 12 amino acids. The CDR3 sequence is CASSLGGGEAFF. The CDR3 DNA follows: TGTGCCAGCAGTTTAGGGGGGGGTGAAGCTTTCTTT.

V usage is TRBV19 and J usage is TRBJ2-7; 7 bases are shared with TRBD1. The CDR3 spans 14 residues. In germline, CDR1 is LNHDA, CDR2 SQIVND (reference sequence). V shed 4 bases and J 0 bases; nucleotides not matched to a gene: 3. CDR3 sequence reads: CASSKYRGSYEQYF. The CDR3 nucleotides read TGTGCCAGTAGTAAGTACAGGGGCTCCTACGAGCAGTACTTC.

This chain's CDR3 is CSVGSTARPSGYTF. The CDR3 DNA reads TGCAGCGTTGGGTCTACAGCTCGACCCTCCGGCTACACCTTC. This sequence joins TRBV29-1 and TRBJ1-2; no clear D. The V and J ends lost 4 bases and 8 bases respectively, with 20 bases between them. Germline V gene sequence: CDR1 SQVTM, CDR2 ANQGSEA. This CDR3 is built from 14 residues. Full variable domain (remainder filled in from reference TRBV29-1 and TRBJ1-2): SAVISQKPSRDICQRGTSLTIQCQVDSQVTMMFWYRQQPGQSLTLIATANQGSEATYESGFVIDKFPISRPNLTFSTLTVSNMSPEDSSIYLCSVGSTARPSGYTFGSGTRLTVV.

The rearrangement joins TRBV19 to TRBJ2-6, with no clear D. CDR1 is LNHDA, CDR2 SQIVND, per germline (reference sequence). The CDR3 has 15 amino acids. V lost 5 bases and J lost 0, with 8 bases in between. The DNA of the CDR3 is TGTGCCAGTAGTTTTCAACACTCTGGGGCCAACGTCCTGACTTTC. This translates into CASSFQHSGANVLTF.

The DNA for the CDR3 is TGTGCCAGCAGCCACCGGGACAGGTACAATGAGCAGTTCTTC. The encoded protein is CASSHRDRYNEQFF. The V call is TRBV7-8, the J call TRBJ2-1, with TRBD1 identical over 8 bases. Germline trimming cut 5 bases from V and 4 bases from J; bases unmatched to any gene: 4. From germline, CDR1 is SGHVS and CDR2 FQNEAQ. This CDR3 region has 14 residues.

The chain is built from TRBV20-1 and TRBJ2-1; D may be TRBD2 (6 bases). The V end was cut by 3 bases, the J end by 3 bases, with 21 bases between. There are 17 residues in the CDR3. Germline loops: CDR1 DFQATT, CDR2 SNEGSKA (reference sequence). CDR3 amino acids: CSASRLASEIIYNEQFF. CDR3 sequence (DNA): TGCAGTGCTAGTCGTCTGGCTAGCGAGATCATCTACAATGAGCAGTTCTTC.

The J gene is TRBJ2-7, the V gene TRBV2, with TRBD2 as a possible D gene (6 bases). Trimming removed 3 bases at V and 2 bases at J, with 11 bases between. CDR1 is SNHLY and CDR2 is FYNNEI in the germline V gene. This CDR3 is built from 14 residues. The chain's CDR3 is CASSETQRAYEQYF. The CDR3 bases are TGTGCCAGCAGTGAGACCCAGCGGGCCTACGAGCAGTACTTC. The full variable domain, with the rest looked up from reference TRBV2 and TRBJ2-7, is EPEVTQTPSHQVTQMGQEVILRCVPISNHLYFYWYRQILGQKVEFLVSFYNNEISEKSEIFDDQFSVERPDGSNFTLKIRSTKLEDSAMYFCASSETQRAYEQYFGPGTRLTVT.

The J gene is TRBJ1-1, the V gene TRBV5-6; 11 bases match TRBD1. Germline V gene data show CDR1 as SGHDT and CDR2 as YYEEEE. This CDR3 has 17 residues. Trimming cost V 3 bases and J 4 bases; bases outside gene matches: 11. The CDR3 loop is CASSSLRDRGRATEAFF. CDR3 coding DNA: TGTGCCAGCAGCTCGCTCCGGGACAGGGGGAGGGCCACTGAAGCTTTCTTT.

V usage is TRBV11-2 and J usage is TRBJ2-5, with D tentatively TRBD2 (6 bases). The germline V gene encodes CDR1 SGHAT and CDR2 FQNNGV. The ends were cut back, 5 bases at V and 8 bases at J, with 18 bases in the middle. The CDR3 is 14 residues long. CDR3 loop: CASSPPGEQGTQYF. CDR3 DNA sequence: TGTGCCAGCAGCCCTCCGGGAGAGCAAGGAACCCAGTACTTC.

The chain uses TRBV18 and TRBJ2-7; the D gene is possibly TRBD2 (7 bases). This CDR3 is 14 amino acids long. Germline loops: CDR1 KGHSH, CDR2 LQKENI. V gave up 8 bases and J gave up 2 bases, with 16 bases separating them. CDR3 sequence: CASRREGGPYEQYF. The CDR3 DNA reads TGTGCCAGCCGAAGGGAGGGGGGTCCCTACGAGCAGTACTTC. The whole variable domain, remainder taken from reference TRBV18 and TRBJ2-7, is NAGVMQNPRHLVRRRGQEARLRCSPMKGHSHVYWYRQLPEEGLKFMVYLQKENIIDESGMPKERFSAEFPKEGPSILRIQQVVRGDSAAYFCASRREGGPYEQYFGPGTRLTVT.